The present T cell receptor beta chain was sequenced within a study of blood T cell repertoires in COVID-19. J gave up 8 bases and V 1 base, and 6 bases lay outside the gene matches. CDR1 is LGHNA and CDR2 is YNFKEQ in the germline V gene. CDR3 length equals 15 residues. Libraries were prepared by immunoSEQ multiplex PCR; TCRdb keeps only in-frame clonotypes and omits some of them. The sample lists approximately 280,000 clones; 70% to 90% were seen once. This TCR was recovered from a woman aged 60-75 years with acute or convalescent COVID-19. V is TRBV4-2 and J is TRBJ2-1; 9 nucleotides match TRBD2. The material sequenced was peripheral blood. The DNA of the CDR3 is TGTGCCAGCAGCCAAGGAGTAGCGGGAGCCTATGAGCAGTTCTTC. Protein sequence: CASSQGVAGAYEQFF.